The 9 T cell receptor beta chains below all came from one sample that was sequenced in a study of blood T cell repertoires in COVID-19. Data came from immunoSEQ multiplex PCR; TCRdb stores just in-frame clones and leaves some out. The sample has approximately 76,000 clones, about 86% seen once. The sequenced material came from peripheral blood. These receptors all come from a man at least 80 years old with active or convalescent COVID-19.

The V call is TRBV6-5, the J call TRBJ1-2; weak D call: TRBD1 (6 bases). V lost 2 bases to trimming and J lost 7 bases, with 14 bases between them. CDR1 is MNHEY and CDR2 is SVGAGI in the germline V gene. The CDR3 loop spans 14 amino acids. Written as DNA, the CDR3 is TGTGCCAGCAGTTACGGGGGGGCAATTGGTGGCTACACCTTC. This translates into CASSYGGAIGGYTF.

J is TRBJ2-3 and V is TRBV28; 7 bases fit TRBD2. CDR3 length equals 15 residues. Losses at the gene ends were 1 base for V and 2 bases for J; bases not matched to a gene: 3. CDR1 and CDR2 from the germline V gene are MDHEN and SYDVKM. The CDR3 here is CASSLSSGITDTQYF. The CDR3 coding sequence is TGTGCCAGCAGTTTATCCAGCGGGATCACAGATACGCAGTATTTT. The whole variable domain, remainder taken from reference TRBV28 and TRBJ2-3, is DVKVTQSSRYLVKRTGEKVFLECVQDMDHENMFWYRQDPGLGLRLIYFSYDVKMKEKGDIPEGYSVSREKKERFSLILESASTNQTSMYLCASSLSSGITDTQYFGPGTRLTVL.

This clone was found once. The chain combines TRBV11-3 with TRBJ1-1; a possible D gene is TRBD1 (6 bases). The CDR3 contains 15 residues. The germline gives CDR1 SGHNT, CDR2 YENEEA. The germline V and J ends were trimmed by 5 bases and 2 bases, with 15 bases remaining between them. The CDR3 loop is CASSPGEPGNTEAFF. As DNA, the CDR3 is TGTGCCAGCAGCCCAGGGGAGCCGGGTAACACTGAAGCTTTCTTT.

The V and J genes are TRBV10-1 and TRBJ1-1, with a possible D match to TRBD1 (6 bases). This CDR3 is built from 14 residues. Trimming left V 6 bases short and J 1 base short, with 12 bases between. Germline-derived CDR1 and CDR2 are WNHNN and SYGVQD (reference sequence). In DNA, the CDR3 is TGCGCCAGCAGATCCGGGACAACGAACACTGAAGCTTTCTTT. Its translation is CASRSGTTNTEAFF.

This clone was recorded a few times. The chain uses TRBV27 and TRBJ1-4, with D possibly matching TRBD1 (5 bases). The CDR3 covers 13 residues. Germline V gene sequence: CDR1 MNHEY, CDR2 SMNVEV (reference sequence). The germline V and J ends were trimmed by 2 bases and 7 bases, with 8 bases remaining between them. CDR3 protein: CASSLTGVEKLFF. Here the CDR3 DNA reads TGTGCCAGCAGTTTAACGGGGGTTGAAAAACTGTTTTTT.

For the CDR3, the DNA is TGTGCCAGCAGTTTACATGGACAGGGAAACACTGAAGCTTTCTTT. Amino acids: CASSLHGQGNTEAFF. The genes are TRBV27 and TRBJ1-1, with 8 bases matching TRBD1. Trimming at V came to 2 bases and at J to 2 bases, leaving 4 bases not matched to a gene. Germline V gene sequence: CDR1 MNHEY, CDR2 SMNVEV (reference sequence). The length of the CDR3 is 15 residues.

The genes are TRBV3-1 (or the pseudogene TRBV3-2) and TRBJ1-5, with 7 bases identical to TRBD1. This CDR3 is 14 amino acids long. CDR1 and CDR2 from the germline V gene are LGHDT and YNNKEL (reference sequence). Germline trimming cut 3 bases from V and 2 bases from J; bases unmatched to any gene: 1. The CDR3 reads CASSHRGGNQPQHF. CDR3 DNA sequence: TGTGCCAGCAGCCACAGGGGGGGCAATCAGCCCCAGCATTTT.

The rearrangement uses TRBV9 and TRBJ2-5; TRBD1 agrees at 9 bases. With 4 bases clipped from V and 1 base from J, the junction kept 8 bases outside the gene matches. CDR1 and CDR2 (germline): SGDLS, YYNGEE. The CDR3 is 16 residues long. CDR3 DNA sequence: TGTGCCAGCAGCACTACAGGGGGCTGGCCCCAAGAGACCCAGTACTTC. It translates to CASSTTGGWPQETQYF.

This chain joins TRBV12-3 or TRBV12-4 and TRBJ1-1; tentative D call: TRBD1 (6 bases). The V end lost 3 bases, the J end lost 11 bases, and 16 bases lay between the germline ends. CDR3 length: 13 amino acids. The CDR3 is CASSFGPTGLAFF. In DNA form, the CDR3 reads TGTGCCAGCAGTTTCGGTCCCACAGGGTTGGCTTTCTTT.